This TCR beta chain is drawn from a study of post-analysis software for immune sequencing data. Turning to the study itself: Disease courses included relapsing-remitting, secondary progressive and progressive-relapsing multiple sclerosis.

General study results and limits: Same-batch samples co-clustered strongly by F measure. About five TRBV segments appeared more often in patients than in controls, and TRBV5-6, TRBV5-1 and TRBV20-1 were among these. Patients with multiple sclerosis recorded significantly lower normalized Chao1 diversity than controls, the study found.

The sample holds a few counts of this clonotype. What it binds is unknown. There are 17 residues in the CDR3. V was cut by 7 bases and J by 2 bases, with 23 bases left in between. The authors incorporated unique molecular identifiers into the TCR beta cDNA libraries. Out of about 0.9 to 10 million T cells, roughly 0.5 million cDNA molecules were generated. In TCRdb, the PCR reads were re-called with MiXCR into one record per CDR3 protein. This table has hundreds of thousands of distinct CDR3 sequences, about 27% appearing once. The clonotype was recovered from a girl aged 10-17 years with multiple sclerosis. The chain uses TRBV12-3 or TRBV12-4 and TRBJ1-2, with a weak D call TRBD1 (6 bases). The specimen was blood. CDR3 nucleotide sequence: TGTGCCAGCACACAGAACTACCGGGGGGCGCTGAACTATGGCTACACCTTC. Encoded protein: CASTQNYRGALNYGYTF.